This passage covers 25 T cell receptor beta chains from one sample sequenced in a study of T-cell memory formation after mild COVID-19 (dated by TCRdb to 2020 to 2022). Libraries came from 5' RACE. The sequencer was an Illumina NovaSeq 6000. The public sequencing data were trimmed at Q25 with fastp and processed into clonotypes with MiXCR by TCRdb, which kept only in-frame beta chains. One record per CDR3 amino acid sequence lists the most common genes and DNA. This sample comprises about 210,000 distinct CDR3 sequences, about 10% of them detected only once. The ten largest make up roughly 3.2% of the sample. The specimen was PBMCs or a T cell subset sorted from them (not recorded which). All receptors derive from a man younger than 30 who had mild COVID-19 (a few samples of this study predate the infection). The sample titles of this study are shuffled in the database, so cell type and time point are left out; the donor was told from shared clones.

This clonotype was seen only a few times. The chain is built from TRBV6-6 and TRBJ1-2; 8 positions match TRBD1. This CDR3 has 12 amino acids. CDR1 is MNHNY, CDR2 SVGAGI, per germline (reference sequence). Trimming cost V 2 bases and J 7 bases; bases outside gene matches: 0. The CDR3 region has the DNA TGTGCCAGCAGTTACGACAGGGGTGGCTACACCTTC. Encoded protein: CASSYDRGGYTF.

This clonotype was recorded a few times. V usage is TRBV2 and J usage is TRBJ2-3; D unresolved. The CDR3 totals 14 residues. Germline assignment: CDR1 SNHLY and CDR2 FYNNEI. The V and J ends lost 4 bases and 2 bases respectively, with 10 bases between them. CDR3 sequence: CASSGEVYTDTQYF. The CDR3 DNA follows: TGTGCCAGCAGTGGAGAGGTGTACACAGATACGCAGTATTTT.

This clonotype was observed many times. The rearrangement joins TRBV5-1 to TRBJ2-3; no firm D call. The CDR3 runs 13 residues. The germline V gene encodes CDR1 SGHRS and CDR2 YFSETQ. V was shortened by 0 bases and J by 4 bases, with 6 bases between the two germline ends. The CDR3 DNA is TGCGCCAGCAGCTTGGTTCCCTCAGATACGCAGTATTTT. It specifies CASSLVPSDTQYF.

This clonotype has at least ten counts. This chain's CDR3 is CAWRGATNEKLFF. The CDR3 DNA reads as TGTGCCTGGAGGGGAGCAACTAATGAAAAACTGTTTTTT. V usage is TRBV30 and J usage is TRBJ1-4; D is unclear. V lost 3 bases and J 0 bases, leaving 5 bases between the germline ends. CDR3 length: 13 amino acids. Germline loops: CDR1 GTSNPN, CDR2 SVGIG (reference sequence).

This clonotype has only a few counts. The chain employs TRBV7-9 and TRBJ2-3, with a possible D match to TRBD1 (5 bases). V lost 6 bases and J 2 bases, leaving 18 bases between the germline ends. The CDR3 extends over 16 amino acids. CDR1 is SEHNR and CDR2 is FQNEAQ in the germline V gene (reference sequence). CDR3 sequence (DNA): TGTGCCAGCAGGAAAGAAAACAGGCGATCCACAGATACGCAGTATTTT. This translates into CASRKENRRSTDTQYF. Combining the CDR3 with reference TRBV7-9 and TRBJ2-3 gives the whole variable domain DTGVSQNPRHKITKRGQNVTFRCDPISEHNRLYWYRQTLGQGPEFLTYFQNEAQLEKSRLLSDRFSAERPKGSFSTLEIQRTEQGDSAMYLCASRKENRRSTDTQYFGPGTRLTVL.

The sample holds a few counts of this clonotype. The chain recombines TRBV7-2 with TRBJ2-5; D gene uncertain. V lost 2 bases and J 4 bases, leaving 11 bases between the germline ends. Germline V CDR1 and CDR2: SGHTA, FQGNSA. This CDR3 has 14 residues. CDR3 in DNA: TGTGCCAGCAGCTTACTAGGGTTCGGAGAGACCCAGTACTTC. As protein: CASSLLGFGETQYF.

This rearrangement joins TRBV3-1 to TRBJ2-3; D is perhaps TRBD2 (5 bases). Trimming left V 1 base short and J 6 bases short, with 5 bases between. The CDR3 contains 12 residues. Germline lookup yields CDR1 LGHDT and CDR2 YNNKEL (reference sequence). For the CDR3, the DNA is TGTGCCAGCAGCCAAGGAGGGGATACGCAGTATTTT. Translating it yields CASSQGGDTQYF.

The chain joins TRBV6-1 to TRBJ2-3; no firm D call. The CDR3 loop spans 14 amino acids. V gave up 5 bases and J gave up 6 bases, with 15 bases separating them. In germline, CDR1 is MNHNS, CDR2 SASEGT. The CDR3 DNA sequence: TGTGCCAGCAGTTCACAGTCGACCGGGGATACGCAGTATTTT. Translated: CASSSQSTGDTQYF.

The rearrangement links TRBV7-2 to TRBJ2-5, with TRBD2 matching over 7 bases. After removal of 3 bases from V and 5 bases from J, the junction contained 6 bases not matched to a gene. CDR1 is SGHTA, CDR2 FQGNSA, per germline. This CDR3 has 14 residues. The CDR3 spells CASSFSPGGETQYF. CDR3 in DNA: TGTGCCAGCAGCTTCTCTCCGGGGGGTGAGACCCAGTACTTC.

In its sample, this clonotype was seen a few times. The rearrangement joins TRBV27 to TRBJ2-2; TRBD2 might be the D (6 bases). V shed 5 bases and J shed 3 bases, with 13 bases lying between them. CDR1 is MNHEY, CDR2 SMNVEV, per germline (reference sequence). CDR3 size: 15 residues. The CDR3 DNA is TGTGCCAGCAGTCTACACGGGACTTACACCGGGGAGCTGTTTTTT. Its protein is CASSLHGTYTGELFF.

The chain combines TRBV12-3 or TRBV12-4 with TRBJ2-5; 8 positions agree with TRBD1. This CDR3 contains 13 residues. The V and J ends lost 7 bases and 2 bases, in that order; junction bases with no gene match: 3. CDR3 DNA: TGTGCCAGCACGGACAGGGAACAAGAGACCCAGTACTTC. Translation gives CASTDREQETQYF.

V gene TRBV6-6 combines with J gene TRBJ1-5, with D possibly TRBD1 on 5 matching bases. The CDR3 length is 15 residues. Germline V gene data show CDR1 as MNHNY and CDR2 as SVGAGI (reference sequence). Between the trimmed V and J ends, which lost 3 bases and 7 bases, there was a span of 16 bases. CDR3 nucleotides: TGTGCCAGCAGTTATAGGTTAGGGGCACAGCAGCCCCAGCATTTT. This codes for CASSYRLGAQQPQHF.

The gene calls are TRBV4-3 and TRBJ2-7, with D perhaps being TRBD1 or TRBD2 (6 bases each). The CDR3 is 14 residues long. V was trimmed by 0 bases and J by 9 bases, leaving 15 bases between them. Germline loops: CDR1 LGHNA, CDR2 YSLEER. DNA for the CDR3: TGCGCCAGCAGCCAAGAATTTATGGGGGGCGGGCAGTACTTC. Its protein is CASSQEFMGGGQYF.

J is TRBJ1-6 and V is TRBV23-1; D perhaps matches TRBD1 (5 bases). TRBV23-1 is noted as an ORF with a role that remains uncertain. Trimming left V 8 bases short and J 7 bases short, with 12 bases between. The CDR3 is made up of 13 amino acids. The CDR3 reads CASFEGFNSPLHF. DNA for the CDR3: TGCGCCAGCTTTGAGGGGTTCAATTCACCCCTCCACTTT.

J is TRBJ2-2 and V is TRBV3-1; either TRBD1 or TRBD2 may supply D (6 bases each). CDR3 length: 16 amino acids. Per germline, CDR1 LGHDT and CDR2 YNNKEL (reference sequence). Trimming took 4 bases from V and 6 from J, leaving 18 bases between them. For the CDR3, the DNA is TGTGCCAGCAGCCCTTACGGACGGGGGCTGCCCGGGGAGCTGTTTTTT. It is translated as CASSPYGRGLPGELFF.

The chain recombines TRBV4-3 with TRBJ1-4; weak D call: TRBD1 (5 bases). The CDR3 runs to 15 residues. V lost 1 base and J lost 3, with 9 bases in between. Germline assignment: CDR1 LGHNA and CDR2 YSLEER. The CDR3 DNA reads TGCGCCAGCAGCCAAGGGGGGGGTTCTAATGAAAAACTGTTTTTT. This codes for CASSQGGGSNEKLFF.

This chain joins TRBV20-1 and TRBJ2-1; 11 bases are shared with TRBD2. This CDR3 spans 18 amino acids. Germline-derived CDR1 and CDR2 are DFQATT and SNEGSKA (reference sequence). The V and J ends lost 5 bases and 6 bases, in that order; junction bases with no gene match: 18. The CDR3 loop reads CSARGASGGPIDPNEQFF. DNA for the CDR3: TGCAGTGCTCGAGGCGCTAGCGGGGGGCCTATAGACCCCAATGAGCAGTTCTTC.

This clonotype was picked up a small number of times. The chain recombines TRBV20-1 with TRBJ2-1, with a weak D call TRBD2 (5 bases). Germline assignment: CDR1 DFQATT and CDR2 SNEGSKA (reference sequence). V was shortened by 8 bases and J by 0 bases, with 11 bases between the two germline ends. The CDR3 is made up of 13 amino acids. The CDR3 protein is CSSAASSYNEQFF. CDR3 nucleotides: TGCAGTTCAGCGGCCAGCTCCTACAATGAGCAGTTCTTC.

The chain is built from TRBV5-1 and TRBJ1-1, with TRBD1 identical over 10 bases. The CDR3 totals 16 residues. V shed 4 bases, J shed 1 base, and the junction held 7 bases outside the gene matches. Germline CDR1 is SGHRS and CDR2 is YFSETQ. The CDR3 nucleotides read TGCGCCAGCAGCCACGCCGGGACAGGGGCGAACACTGAAGCTTTCTTT. Translated: CASSHAGTGANTEAFF.

This chain joins TRBV7-2 and TRBJ1-1, with 7 bases matching TRBD1. The germline V gene has CDR1 SGHTA and CDR2 FQGNSA. There are 14 residues in the CDR3. V dropped 5 bases and J dropped 2; count of bases not matched to a gene: 5. CDR3 in amino acids: CASSPRGLNTEAFF. DNA for the CDR3: TGTGCCAGCAGCCCAAGGGGGCTTAACACTGAAGCTTTCTTT. The entire variable domain, with the rest obtained from reference TRBV7-2 and TRBJ1-1, is as follows: GAGVSQSPSNKVTEKGKDVELRCDPISGHTALYWYRQSLGQGLEFLIYFQGNSAPDKSGLPSDRFSAERTGGSVSTLTIQRTQQEDSAVYLCASSPRGLNTEAFFGQGTRLTVV.

This clonotype came up a few times. The V call is TRBV3-1, the J call TRBJ1-5; D is unclear. Germline V gene data show CDR1 as LGHDT and CDR2 as YNNKEL (reference sequence). The CDR3 is 14 residues long. V lost 0 bases and J 6 bases, leaving 9 bases between the germline ends. The CDR3 protein is CASSQDHVPQPQHF. In nucleotides, the CDR3 is TGTGCCAGCAGCCAAGATCATGTTCCTCAGCCCCAGCATTTT.

The chain employs TRBV6-5 and TRBJ2-1, with D perhaps matching TRBD2 (5 bases). V gave up 6 bases and J gave up 7 bases, with 10 bases separating them. The CDR3 sequence is 12 residues long. Germline-derived CDR1 and CDR2 are MNHEY and SVGAGI. The CDR3 DNA follows: TGTGCCAGCAGCCCGGACTGGAATGAGCAGTTCTTC. This encodes CASSPDWNEQFF.

The rearrangement links TRBV5-5 to TRBJ1-1; maybe TRBD1 (6 bases). V lost 4 bases, J lost 1 base, and 17 bases lay in between. The V gene's germline CDR1 is SGHKS and CDR2 YYEKEE (reference sequence). CDR3 length equals 16 residues. CDR3 sequence reads: CASSRDRLTTNTEAFF. CDR3 nucleotides: TGTGCCAGCAGCCGTGACAGGCTGACGACGAACACTGAAGCTTTCTTT.

The V call is TRBV4-3, the J call TRBJ1-2; 9 nucleotides agree with TRBD1. The J segment lost 8 bases and the V segment lost 0 bases, leaving 4 bases of the junction unmatched. Germline V gives CDR1 LGHNA, CDR2 YSLEER. This CDR3 has 14 residues. The chain's CDR3 is CASSQEGTGYGYTF. As DNA, the CDR3 is TGCGCCAGCAGCCAAGAAGGGACAGGGTACGGCTACACCTTC.

Worth noting for this clonotype: A clone one base away is much larger, so this may be a read error. The V gene is TRBV5-1, the J gene TRBJ2-3, with 7 bases fitting TRBD2. The germline V gene has CDR1 SGHRS and CDR2 YFSETQ. V gave up 3 bases and J gave up 3 bases; unmatched junction bases: 1. CDR3 size: 13 residues. In DNA form, the CDR3 reads TGCGCCAGCAGCTGGGAGGGGACAGATACGCAGTATTTT. This codes for CASSWEGTDTQYF. Using reference TRBV5-1 and TRBJ2-3 for the parts outside the CDR3, the full variable domain is KAGVTQTPRYLIKTRGQQVTLSCSPISGHRSVSWYQQTPGQGLQFLFEYFSETQRNKGNFPGRFSGRQFSNSRSEMNVSTLELGDSALYLCASSWEGTDTQYFGPGTRLTVL.